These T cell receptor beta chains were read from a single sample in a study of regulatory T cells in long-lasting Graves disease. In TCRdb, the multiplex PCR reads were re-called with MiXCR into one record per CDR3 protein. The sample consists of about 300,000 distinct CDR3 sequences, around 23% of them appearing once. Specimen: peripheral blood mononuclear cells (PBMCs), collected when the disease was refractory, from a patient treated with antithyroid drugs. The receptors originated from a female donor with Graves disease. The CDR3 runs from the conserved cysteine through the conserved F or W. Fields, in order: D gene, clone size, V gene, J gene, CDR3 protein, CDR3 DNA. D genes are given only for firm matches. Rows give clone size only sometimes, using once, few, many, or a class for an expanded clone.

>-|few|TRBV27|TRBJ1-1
CASSSGVPMNTEAFF
TGTGCCAGCAGTTCCGGGGTCCCCATGAACACTGAAGCTTTCTTT
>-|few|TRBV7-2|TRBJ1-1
CASRAGINTEAFF
TGTGCCAGCAGGGCGGGGATTAACACTGAAGCTTTCTTT
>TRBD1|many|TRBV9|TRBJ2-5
CASSVALQGASETQYF
TGTGCCAGCAGCGTAGCGCTACAGGGGGCGTCCGAGACCCAGTACTTC
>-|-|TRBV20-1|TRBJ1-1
CSIPWGAVNTEAFF
TGCAGTATCCCTTGGGGTGCAGTAAACACTGAAGCTTTCTTT
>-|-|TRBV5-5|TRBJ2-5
CASSSSTRAVARGETQYF
TGTGCCAGCAGCTCCTCAACTCGCGCGGTGGCAAGGGGAGAGACCCAGTACTTC
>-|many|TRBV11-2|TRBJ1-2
CASTRGFNYGYTF
TGTGCCAGTACACGGGGGTTTAACTATGGCTACACCTTC
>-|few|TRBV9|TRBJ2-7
CASSELGTPYEQYF
TGTGCCAGCAGCGAACTAGGGACCCCCTACGAGCAGTACTTC
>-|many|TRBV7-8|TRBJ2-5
CASDSGDQETQYF
TGTGCCAGCGACTCAGGGGATCAAGAGACCCAGTACTTC
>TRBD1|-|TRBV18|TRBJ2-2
CASSERPGTAITGELFF
TGTGCCAGCTCGGAACGACCGGGGACAGCAATCACCGGGGAGCTGTTTTTT
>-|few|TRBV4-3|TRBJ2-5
CASSQGRGPLAETQYF
TGCGCCAGCAGCCAAGGGAGGGGGCCACTAGCGGAGACCCAGTACTTC
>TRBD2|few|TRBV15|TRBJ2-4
CATSSGRGQNIQYF
TGTGCCACCAGCAGTGGGAGGGGTCAAAACATTCAGTACTTC
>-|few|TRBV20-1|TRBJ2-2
CSAEVDNRGYTGELFF
TGCAGTGCGGAGGTTGATAATAGGGGTTACACCGGGGAGCTGTTTTTT
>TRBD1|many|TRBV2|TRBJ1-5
CASSGTGDLNQPQHF
TGTGCCAGCAGTGGGACAGGGGACCTCAATCAGCCCCAGCATTTT
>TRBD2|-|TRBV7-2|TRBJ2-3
CASSSPILAVRLDTQYF
TGTGCCAGCAGCTCGCCGATACTAGCGGTACGCTTGGATACGCAGTATTTT
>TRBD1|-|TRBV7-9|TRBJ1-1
CASSLGPGQFSFF
TGTGCCAGCAGCTTGGGGCCGGGACAGTTTTCTTTCTTT
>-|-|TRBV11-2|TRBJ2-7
CASSLAGIEQYF
TGTGCCAGCAGCTTAGCAGGGATCGAGCAGTACTTC
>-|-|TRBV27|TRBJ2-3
CASSLGTSLSTDTQYF
TGTGCCAGCAGTTTAGGCACCAGCCTTAGCACAGATACGCAGTATTTT
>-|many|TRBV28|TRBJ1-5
CASTPIVLGVNQPQHF
TGTGCCAGCACCCCAATCGTTTTAGGAGTCAATCAGCCCCAGCATTTT
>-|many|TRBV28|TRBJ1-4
CASSKMSTWDFGFNEKLFF
TGTGCCAGCAGTAAAATGTCGACATGGGACTTTGGGTTTAATGAAAAACTGTTTTTT
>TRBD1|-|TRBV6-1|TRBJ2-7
CASSTIYRGRYEQYF
TGTGCCAGCAGTACTATATACAGGGGAAGGTACGAGCAGTACTTC
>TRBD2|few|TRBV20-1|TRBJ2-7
CSARWTSGSNSYEQYF
TGCAGTGCTCGCTGGACTAGCGGGAGTAATTCCTACGAGCAGTACTTC
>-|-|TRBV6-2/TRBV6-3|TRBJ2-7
CASRNPRTPPYEQYF
TGTGCCAGCAGGAACCCCCGGACACCACCCTACGAGCAGTACTTC
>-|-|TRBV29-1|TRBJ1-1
CSVGGHTEAFF
TGCAGCGTTGGGGGTCACACTGAAGCTTTCTTT
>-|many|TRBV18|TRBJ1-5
CASSMAGDQPQHF
TGTGCCAGCTCTATGGCGGGGGATCAGCCCCAGCATTTT
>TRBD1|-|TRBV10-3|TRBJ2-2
CATQDPGQGLTDTGELFF
TGTGCCACCCAAGACCCGGGACAGGGGTTAACCGACACCGGGGAGCTGTTTTTT
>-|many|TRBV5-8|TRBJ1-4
CASTLTVGTDNEKLFF
TGTGCCAGCACCCTTACCGTGGGGACCGACAATGAAAAACTGTTTTTT
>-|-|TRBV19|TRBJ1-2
CASSIDQGRTHYGYTF
TGTGCCAGTAGTATAGACCAGGGACGGACTCACTATGGCTACACCTTC
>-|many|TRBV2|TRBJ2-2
CASSEGLANTGELFF
TGTGCCAGCAGTGAAGGGCTAGCGAACACCGGGGAGCTGTTTTTT
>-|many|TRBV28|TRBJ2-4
CASYKGVAKNIQYF
TGTGCCAGCTACAAGGGAGTAGCCAAAAACATTCAGTACTTC
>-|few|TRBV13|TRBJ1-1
CASSLGDTHSPNTEAFF
TGTGCCAGCAGCTTAGGAGACACCCATTCGCCCAACACTGAAGCTTTCTTT
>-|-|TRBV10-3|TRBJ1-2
CAISARSVDGYTF
TGTGCCATCAGCGCCCGGTCGGTTGACGGCTACACCTTC
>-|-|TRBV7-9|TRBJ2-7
CASSFIAGNYEQYF
TGTGCCAGCAGCTTCATCGCAGGGAATTACGAGCAGTACTTC
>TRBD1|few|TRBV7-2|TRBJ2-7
CASSQASGTDYEQYF
TGTGCCAGCAGTCAAGCGTCCGGGACAGACTACGAGCAGTACTTC
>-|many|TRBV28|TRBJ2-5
CASSWGTGTQETQYF
TGTGCCAGCAGTTGGGGGACCGGGACTCAAGAGACCCAGTACTTC
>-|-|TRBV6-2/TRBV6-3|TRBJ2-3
CASRGRLDTQYF
TGTGCCAGCAGGGGACGCCTGGATACGCAGTATTTT
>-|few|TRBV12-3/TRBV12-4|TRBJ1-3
CASSPPFSSGNTIYF
TGTGCCAGCAGCCCGCCCTTTTCCTCTGGAAACACCATATATTTT
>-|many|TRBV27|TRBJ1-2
CASSLSGRANYGYTF
TGTGCCAGCAGTTTATCGGGGAGAGCTAACTATGGCTACACCTTC
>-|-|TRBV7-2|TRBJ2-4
CASSLQGGQGQNIQYF
TGTGCCAGCAGCCTCCAAGGCGGCCAGGGACAAAACATTCAGTACTTC
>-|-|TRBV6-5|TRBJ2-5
CASSYGQALETQYF
TGTGCCAGCAGTTATGGACAAGCCCTGGAGACCCAGTACTTC
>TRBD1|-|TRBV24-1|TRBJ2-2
CATGQGYAGELFF
TGTGCCACTGGACAGGGGTACGCCGGGGAGCTGTTTTTT
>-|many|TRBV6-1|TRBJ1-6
CASSEAVGWNSPLHF
TGTGCCAGCAGTGAAGCGGTAGGGTGGAATTCACCCCTCCACTTT
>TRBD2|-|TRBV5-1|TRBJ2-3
CASSLSAGGTTDTQYF
TGCGCCAGCAGCCTGTCAGCGGGAGGCACCACAGATACGCAGTATTTT
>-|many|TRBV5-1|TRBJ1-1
CASSWDAANTEAFF
TGCGCCAGCAGCTGGGACGCAGCTAACACTGAAGCTTTCTTT
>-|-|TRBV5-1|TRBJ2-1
CASSLAPSSYNEQFF
TGCGCCAGCAGCTTGGCGCCTAGCTCCTACAATGAGCAGTTCTTC
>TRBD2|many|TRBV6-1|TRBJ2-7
CASSEGLAVYEQYF
TGTGCCAGCAGTGAAGGACTAGCGGTCTACGAGCAGTACTTC
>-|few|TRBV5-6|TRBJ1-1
CASSLAPPRNTEAFF
TGTGCCAGCAGCTTGGCGCCTCCAAGAAACACTGAAGCTTTCTTT
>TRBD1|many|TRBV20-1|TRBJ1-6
CSARGTGGSPLHF
TGCAGTGCTAGAGGGACAGGGGGCTCACCCCTCCACTTT
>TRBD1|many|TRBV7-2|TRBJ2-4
CASSLEGAANIQYF
TGTGCCAGCAGCTTAGAGGGGGCTGCAAACATTCAGTACTTC
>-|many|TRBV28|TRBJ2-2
CASRPHSSRVANTGELFF
TGTGCCAGCAGACCACACTCCTCTCGGGTGGCGAACACCGGGGAGCTGTTTTTT
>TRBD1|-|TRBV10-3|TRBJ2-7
CAISGARGTYEQYF
TGTGCCATCAGTGGGGCCAGGGGGACCTACGAGCAGTACTTC
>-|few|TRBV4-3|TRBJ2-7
CASSQDGNLGDVGEQYF
TGCGCCAGCAGCCAAGATGGGAACCTTGGGGATGTGGGCGAGCAGTACTTC
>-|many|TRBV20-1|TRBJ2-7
CSARGWGYDGQYF
TGCAGTGCTAGGGGGTGGGGCTACGATGGGCAGTACTTC
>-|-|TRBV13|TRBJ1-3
CASSLGGLGSPGNTIYF
TGTGCCAGCAGCTTAGGAGGCTTGGGCTCGCCTGGAAACACCATATATTTT
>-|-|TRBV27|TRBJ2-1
CASSWYGTGEQFF
TGTGCCAGCAGTTGGTATGGAACGGGTGAGCAGTTCTTC
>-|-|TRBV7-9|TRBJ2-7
CASSLAIGQYYEQYF
TGTGCCAGCAGCTTAGCTATTGGACAGTACTACGAGCAGTACTTC
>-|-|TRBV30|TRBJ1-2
CAYSTVSFYGYTF
TGTGCCTACTCGACAGTCTCCTTCTATGGCTACACCTTC
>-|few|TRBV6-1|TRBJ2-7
CASSEGPDLSGEQYF
TGTGCCAGCAGTGAAGGACCCGACCTCTCGGGCGAGCAGTACTTC
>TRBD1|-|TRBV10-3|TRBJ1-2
CAISDGRGVYGYTF
TGTGCCATCAGTGACGGCAGGGGGGTCTATGGCTACACCTTC
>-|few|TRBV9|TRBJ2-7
CASSPGVGEQYF
TGTGCCAGCAGCCCTGGGGTAGGCGAGCAGTACTTC
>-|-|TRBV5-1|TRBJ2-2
CASSLAPSAGELFF
TGCGCCAGCAGCTTGGCTCCTTCGGCCGGGGAGCTGTTTTTT